What follows is one T cell receptor (beta chain) and its context. Its antigen is not identified. This specimen comes from a study of metastatic and nonmetastatic thyroid tumors. Study-wide context: Comparative analysis of repertoires was undertaken across blood and tumor or nodule tissue obtained from malignant and benign thyroid patients. Findings and limits, study-wide: In blood and tumor, TCR beta diversity was reportedly significantly higher in malignant thyroid tumors than in benign nodules.

Nobody among the patients had been given any treatment before thyroid surgery. Original analysis: Differences in CDR3 between clinicopathological groups were drawn on to build a classifier intended to discriminate distant-metastatic papillary thyroid cancer patients. With MiXCR, TCRdb reprocessed the PCR reads. The V and J calls and clone size are TCRdb's, not the authors'. This sample has about 6,900 clones, with roughly 37% found just once. This receptor was identified in a female donor with papillary thyroid cancer or a benign thyroid nodule (not recorded which). Some clones in this sample may be carry-over from other donors' samples. Input material: tumor tissue.

CDR3 sequence: CSAGGGSGRFEYEQYF. CDR3 coding DNA: TGCAGTGCTGGGGGGGGAAGCGGGAGGTTTGAGTACGAGCAGTACTTC. This chain joins TRBV20-1 and TRBJ2-7, with TRBD2 identical over 9 bases. Germline V CDR1 and CDR2: DFQATT, SNEGSKA (reference sequence). This CDR3 comprises 16 residues. The V gene end was trimmed by 5 bases and the J gene end by 4 bases; junction bases not matched to a gene: 15.